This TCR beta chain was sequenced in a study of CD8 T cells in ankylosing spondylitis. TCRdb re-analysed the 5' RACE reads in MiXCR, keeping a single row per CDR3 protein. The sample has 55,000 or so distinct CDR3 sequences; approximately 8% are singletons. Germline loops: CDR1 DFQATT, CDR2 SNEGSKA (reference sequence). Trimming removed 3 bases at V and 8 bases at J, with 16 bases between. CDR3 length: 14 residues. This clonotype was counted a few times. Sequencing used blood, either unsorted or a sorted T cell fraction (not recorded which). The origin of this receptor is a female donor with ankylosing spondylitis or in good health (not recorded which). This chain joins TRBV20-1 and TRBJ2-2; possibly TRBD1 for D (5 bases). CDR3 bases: TGCAGTGCTAGCCTGAACAGGCAAGGGGGGGAGCTGTTTTTT. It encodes CSASLNRQGGELFF.